This T cell receptor beta chain was observed in a study of cytomegalovirus exposure and HLA in healthy donors. Study-level points and caveats: TCR beta V- and J-gene trimming was later associated with a missense DCLRE1C variant.

The primer mix had 60 Vbeta and 13 Jbeta primers. Repertoires were generated with immunoSEQ multiplex PCR, while TCRdb's copy carries only in-frame clones and drops some. The sample consists of 100,000 to 150,000 clones, roughly 88% of them appearing once. This clone came up once. Its antigen is still unknown. The source is a boy younger than 18 in good health and CMV-seronegative. The material sequenced was PBMCs.

DNA of the CDR3: TGTGCCAGTAGTGATCACAGGGGAAAGGGGTCCAATGAGCAGTTCTTC. Protein sequence: CASSDHRGKGSNEQFF. V gene TRBV19 combines with J gene TRBJ2-1; 7 bases agree with TRBD1. J lost 6 bases, V lost 5 bases, and 13 bases had no gene match. In germline, CDR1 is LNHDA, CDR2 SQIVND (reference sequence). This CDR3 has 16 amino acids.